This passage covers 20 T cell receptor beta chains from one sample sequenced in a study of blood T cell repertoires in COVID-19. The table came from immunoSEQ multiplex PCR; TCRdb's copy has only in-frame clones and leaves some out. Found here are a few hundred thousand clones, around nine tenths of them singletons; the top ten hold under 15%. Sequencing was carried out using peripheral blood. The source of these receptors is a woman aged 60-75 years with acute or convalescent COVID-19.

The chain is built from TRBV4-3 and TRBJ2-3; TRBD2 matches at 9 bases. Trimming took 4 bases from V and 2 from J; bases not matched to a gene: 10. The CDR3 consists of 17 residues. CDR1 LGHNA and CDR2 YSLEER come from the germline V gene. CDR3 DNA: TGCGCCAGCAGCCCCCGTGCGGCGGGGGGGCCCACAGATACGCAGTATTTT. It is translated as CASSPRAAGGPTDTQYF.

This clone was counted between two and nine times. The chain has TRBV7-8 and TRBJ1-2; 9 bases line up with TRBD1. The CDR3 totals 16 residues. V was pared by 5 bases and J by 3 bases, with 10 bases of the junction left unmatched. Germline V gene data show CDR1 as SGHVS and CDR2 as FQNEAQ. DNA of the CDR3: TGTGCCAGCAGCCGATTTACAGGGGGCGCGGACTATGGCTACACCTTC. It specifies CASSRFTGGADYGYTF.

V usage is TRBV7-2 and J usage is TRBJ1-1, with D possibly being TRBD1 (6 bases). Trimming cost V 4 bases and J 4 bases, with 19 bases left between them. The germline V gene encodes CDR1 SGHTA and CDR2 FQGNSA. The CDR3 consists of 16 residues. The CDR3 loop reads CASSSTTTGYSTEAFF. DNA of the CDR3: TGTGCCAGCAGCTCCACGACCACAGGGTATAGCACTGAAGCTTTCTTT.

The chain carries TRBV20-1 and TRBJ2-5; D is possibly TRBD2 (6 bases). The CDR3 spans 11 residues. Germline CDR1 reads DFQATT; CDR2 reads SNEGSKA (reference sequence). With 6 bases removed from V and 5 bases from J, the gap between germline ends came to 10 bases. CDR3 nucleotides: TGCAGTGCCCTAGCGTGGGAGACCCAGTACTTC. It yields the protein CSALAWETQYF.

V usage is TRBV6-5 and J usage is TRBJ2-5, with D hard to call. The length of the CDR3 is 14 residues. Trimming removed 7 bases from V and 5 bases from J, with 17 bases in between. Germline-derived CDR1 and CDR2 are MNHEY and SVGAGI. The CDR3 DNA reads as TGTGCCAGCATCGCTGCTCAACGAGGCGAGACCCAGTACTTC. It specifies CASIAAQRGETQYF.

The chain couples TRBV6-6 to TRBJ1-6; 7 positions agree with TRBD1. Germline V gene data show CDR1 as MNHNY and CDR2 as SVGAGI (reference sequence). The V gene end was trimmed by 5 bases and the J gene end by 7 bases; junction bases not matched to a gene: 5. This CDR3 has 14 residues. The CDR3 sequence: CASSRDRVNSPLHF. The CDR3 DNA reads TGTGCCAGCAGTAGAGACAGGGTGAATTCACCCCTCCACTTT.

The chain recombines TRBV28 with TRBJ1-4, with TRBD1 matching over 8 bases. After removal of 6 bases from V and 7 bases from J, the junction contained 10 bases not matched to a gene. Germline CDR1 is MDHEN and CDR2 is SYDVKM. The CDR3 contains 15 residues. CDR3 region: CASSRSSGGSEKLFF. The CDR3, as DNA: TGTGCCAGCAGCCGGAGTTCAGGGGGCTCTGAAAAACTGTTTTTT. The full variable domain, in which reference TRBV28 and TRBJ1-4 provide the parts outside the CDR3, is DVKVTQSSRYLVKRTGEKVFLECVQDMDHENMFWYRQDPGLGLRLIYFSYDVKMKEKGDIPEGYSVSREKKERFSLILESASTNQTSMYLCASSRSSGGSEKLFFGSGTQLSVL.

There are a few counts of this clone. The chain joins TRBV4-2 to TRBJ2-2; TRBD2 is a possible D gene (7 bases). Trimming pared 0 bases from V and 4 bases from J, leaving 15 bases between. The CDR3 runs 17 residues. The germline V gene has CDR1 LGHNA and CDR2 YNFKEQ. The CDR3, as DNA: TGTGCCAGCAGCCAAGATGCTGGGCGGGGGCCCACCGGGGAGCTGTTTTTT. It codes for CASSQDAGRGPTGELFF.

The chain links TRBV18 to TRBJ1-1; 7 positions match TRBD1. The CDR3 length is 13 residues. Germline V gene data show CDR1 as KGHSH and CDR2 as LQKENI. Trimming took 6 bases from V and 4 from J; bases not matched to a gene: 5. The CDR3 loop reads CASSTGLGTEAFF. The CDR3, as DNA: TGTGCCAGCTCGACAGGGTTGGGCACTGAAGCTTTCTTT.

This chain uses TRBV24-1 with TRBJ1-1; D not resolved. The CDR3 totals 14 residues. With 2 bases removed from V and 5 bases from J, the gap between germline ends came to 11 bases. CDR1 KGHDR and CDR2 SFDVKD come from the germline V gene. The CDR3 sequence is CATSDSGLRTEAFF. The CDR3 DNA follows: TGTGCCACCAGTGATTCCGGGTTGCGGACTGAAGCTTTCTTT.

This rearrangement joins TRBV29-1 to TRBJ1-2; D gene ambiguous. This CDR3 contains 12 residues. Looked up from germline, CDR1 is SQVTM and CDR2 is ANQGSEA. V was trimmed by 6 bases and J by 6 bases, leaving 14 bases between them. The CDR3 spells CSVQAAVDGYTF. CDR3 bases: TGCAGCGTCCAAGCTGCGGTAGATGGCTACACCTTC.

The CDR3: CASSLDTMNTEAFF. The CDR3 coding sequence is TGTGCCAGCAGTCTCGACACGATGAACACTGAAGCTTTCTTT. The chain uses TRBV13 and TRBJ1-1; no reliable D call. The germline V gene has CDR1 PRHDT and CDR2 FYEKMQ (reference sequence). This CDR3 region has 14 residues. Deletions cut 6 bases from V and 0 bases from J, with 11 bases between.

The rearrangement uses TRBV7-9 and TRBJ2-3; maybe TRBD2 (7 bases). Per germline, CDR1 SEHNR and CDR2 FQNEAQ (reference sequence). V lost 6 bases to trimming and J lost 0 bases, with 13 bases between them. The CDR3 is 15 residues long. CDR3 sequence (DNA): TGTGCCAGCAGTCTAAGGGGGGGAAGCACAGATACGCAGTATTTT. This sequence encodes CASSLRGGSTDTQYF.

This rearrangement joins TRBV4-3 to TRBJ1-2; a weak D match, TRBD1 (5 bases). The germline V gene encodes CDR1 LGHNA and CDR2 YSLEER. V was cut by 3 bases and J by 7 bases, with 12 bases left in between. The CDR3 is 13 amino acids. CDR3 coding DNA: TGCGCCAGCAGCCAGGAAGGGGCAGGTGGCTACACCTTC. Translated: CASSQEGAGGYTF.

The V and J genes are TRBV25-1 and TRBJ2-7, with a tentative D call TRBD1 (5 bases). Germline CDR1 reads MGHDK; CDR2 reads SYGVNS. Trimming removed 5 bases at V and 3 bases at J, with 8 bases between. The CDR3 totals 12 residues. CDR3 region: CASSIQGYEQYF. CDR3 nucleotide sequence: TGTGCCAGCAGTATCCAGGGCTACGAGCAGTACTTC.

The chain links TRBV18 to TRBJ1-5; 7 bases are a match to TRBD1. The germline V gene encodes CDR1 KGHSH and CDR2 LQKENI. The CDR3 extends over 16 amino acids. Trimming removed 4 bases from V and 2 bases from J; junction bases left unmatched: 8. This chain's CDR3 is CASSRDRDIGNQPQHF. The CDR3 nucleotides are TGTGCCAGCTCACGCGACAGGGATATAGGCAATCAGCCCCAGCATTTT. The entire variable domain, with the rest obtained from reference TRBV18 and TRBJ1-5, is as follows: NAGVMQNPRHLVRRRGQEARLRCSPMKGHSHVYWYRQLPEEGLKFMVYLQKENIIDESGMPKERFSAEFPKEGPSILRIQQVVRGDSAAYFCASSRDRDIGNQPQHFGDGTRLSIL.

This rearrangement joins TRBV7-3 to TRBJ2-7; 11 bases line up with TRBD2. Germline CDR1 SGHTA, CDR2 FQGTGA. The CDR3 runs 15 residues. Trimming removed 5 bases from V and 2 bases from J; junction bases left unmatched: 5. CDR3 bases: TGTGCCAGCAGCAAAGGGACTAGCGGAACCTACGAGCAGTACTTC. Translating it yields CASSKGTSGTYEQYF.

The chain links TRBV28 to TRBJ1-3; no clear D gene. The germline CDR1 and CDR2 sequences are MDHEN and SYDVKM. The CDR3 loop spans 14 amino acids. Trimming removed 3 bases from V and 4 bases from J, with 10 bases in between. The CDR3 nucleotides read TGTGCCAGCAGTTTCCGGGGTAAAGGAAACACCATATATTTT. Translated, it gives CASSFRGKGNTIYF.

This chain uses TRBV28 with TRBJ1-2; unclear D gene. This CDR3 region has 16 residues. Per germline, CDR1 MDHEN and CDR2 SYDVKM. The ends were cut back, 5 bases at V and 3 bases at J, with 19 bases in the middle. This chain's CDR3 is CASSPTLTPRYYGYTF. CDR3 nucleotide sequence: TGTGCCAGCAGTCCGACGCTGACACCCCGTTACTATGGCTACACCTTC.

CDR3 bases: TGTGCCACCAGGAACGCCGTGACAGGGGGATCCAACTATGGCTACACCTTC. It specifies CATRNAVTGGSNYGYTF. J is TRBJ1-2 and V is TRBV24-1, with TRBD1 matching 9 bases. The CDR3 consists of 17 residues. CDR1 is KGHDR and CDR2 is SFDVKD in the germline V gene. Trimming at V came to 7 bases and at J to 2 bases, leaving 13 bases not matched to a gene.